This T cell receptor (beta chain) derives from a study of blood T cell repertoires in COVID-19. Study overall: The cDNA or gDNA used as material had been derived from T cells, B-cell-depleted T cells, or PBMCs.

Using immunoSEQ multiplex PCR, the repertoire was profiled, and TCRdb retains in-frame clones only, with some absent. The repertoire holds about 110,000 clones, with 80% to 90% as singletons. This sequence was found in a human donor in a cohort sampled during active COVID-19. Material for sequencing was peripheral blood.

The CDR3: CASSPGLAGGTDTQYF. The CDR3 DNA reads as TGTGCCAGCAGCCCCGGACTAGCGGGGGGCACAGATACGCAGTATTTT. This chain joins TRBV11-3 and TRBJ2-3; 13 nucleotides align to TRBD2. Germline CDR1 SGHNT, CDR2 YENEEA. J was trimmed by 1 base and V by 5 bases; bases with no gene match: 3. The CDR3 is 16 residues long. The full variable domain, in which reference TRBV11-3 and TRBJ2-3 provide the parts outside the CDR3, is EAGVVQSPRYKIIEKKQPVAFWCNPISGHNTLYWYLQNLGQGPELLIRYENEEAVDDSQLPKDRFSAERLKGVDSTLKIQPAELGDSAVYLCASSPGLAGGTDTQYFGPGTRLTVL.